These 21 T cell receptor beta chains share one sample of origin, sequenced in a study of blood T cell repertoires in COVID-19. Using immunoSEQ multiplex PCR, the repertoire was profiled, and TCRdb retains in-frame clones only, with some absent. The data contain roughly 90,000 clones, around 80% of them singletons. Sequenced material: peripheral blood. Receptor source: an elderly woman with active or convalescent COVID-19.

V and J are TRBV30 and TRBJ2-1, with 13 bases lining up with TRBD2. The CDR3 runs to 15 residues. Per germline, CDR1 GTSNPN and CDR2 SVGIG (reference sequence). V gave up 6 bases and J gave up 9 bases; unmatched junction bases: 11. CDR3 sequence reads: CACLPRTSGRSEQFF. Here the CDR3 DNA reads TGTGCCTGTTTACCAAGGACTAGCGGGAGAAGTGAGCAGTTCTTC.

The chain joins TRBV7-7 to TRBJ2-5; D may be TRBD2 (7 bases). V lost 1 base and J lost 5, with 14 bases in between. This CDR3 has 15 residues. The germline V gene encodes CDR1 SSHAT and CDR2 FNYEAQ (reference sequence). This CDR3 is CASSLGPRGGETQYF. CDR3 nucleotide sequence: TGTGCCAGCAGCTTAGGTCCTAGGGGGGGGGAGACCCAGTACTTC.

This chain uses TRBV28 with TRBJ1-2; TRBD1 matches 7 bases. Per the germline V gene, CDR1 is MDHEN and CDR2 is SYDVKM. The CDR3 runs to 14 residues. The V and J ends lost 5 bases and 2 bases, in that order; junction bases with no gene match: 5. As DNA, the CDR3 is TGTGCCAGCAGTCAAGGGGGCGCAAACTATGGCTACACCTTC. Translated: CASSQGGANYGYTF.

The chain recombines TRBV9 with TRBJ1-2; 9 bases line up with TRBD1. The CDR3 runs 14 residues. The V gene's germline CDR1 is SGDLS and CDR2 YYNGEE. After removal of 6 bases from V and 5 bases from J, the junction contained 8 bases not matched to a gene. CDR3 sequence: CASTYGDREYGYTF. In DNA, the CDR3 is TGTGCCAGCACCTACGGGGACAGGGAGTATGGCTACACCTTC.

V gene TRBV28 combines with J gene TRBJ2-3; 7 bases agree with TRBD1. Trimming took 5 bases from V and 3 from J; bases not matched to a gene: 14. The CDR3 extends over 17 amino acids. Germline CDR1 reads MDHEN; CDR2 reads SYDVKM. The CDR3 loop reads CASSAPSLGRGTDTQYF. The DNA of the CDR3 is TGTGCCAGCAGTGCCCCCTCCCTGGGCAGGGGGACAGATACGCAGTATTTT.

The genes are TRBV28 and TRBJ1-6; 8 positions match TRBD1. The V and J ends lost 8 bases and 7 bases, in that order; junction bases with no gene match: 7. The CDR3 contains 14 residues. CDR1 is MDHEN, CDR2 SYDVKM, per germline. The CDR3 DNA follows: TGTGCCAGCGCTCCGGGACAGGAGAATTCACCCCTCCACTTT. Its protein is CASAPGQENSPLHF.

This clone was picked up a small number of times. The J gene is TRBJ2-1, the V gene TRBV7-2; TRBD2 matches 7 bases. V gave up 6 bases and J gave up 4 bases; unmatched junction bases: 12. The CDR3 has 16 residues. CDR1 and CDR2 (germline): SGHTA, FQGNSA. The chain's CDR3 is CASRGRGSGAYNEQFF. DNA of the CDR3: TGTGCCAGCAGGGGCAGAGGGAGCGGGGCATACAATGAGCAGTTCTTC.

The J gene is TRBJ2-1, the V gene TRBV30; D perhaps matches TRBD2 (6 bases). The germline CDR1 and CDR2 sequences are GTSNPN and SVGIG (reference sequence). The ends were cut back, 7 bases at V and 2 bases at J, with 12 bases in the middle. The CDR3 runs to 13 residues. In DNA form, the CDR3 reads TGTGCCTTCCGGGAGAGAACCTACAATGAGCAGTTCTTC. It encodes CAFRERTYNEQFF.

The chain has TRBV3-1 (or the pseudogene TRBV3-2) and TRBJ2-1; 8 bases are a match to TRBD1. Losses at the gene ends were 0 bases for V and 7 bases for J; bases not matched to a gene: 5. This CDR3 has 15 residues. CDR1 is LGHDT and CDR2 is YNNKEL in the germline V gene (reference sequence). The CDR3, as DNA: TGTGCCAGCAGCCAAGACCGGACAGGGTGGAATGAGCAGTTCTTC. Translation: CASSQDRTGWNEQFF.

V gene TRBV20-1 combines with J gene TRBJ1-6, with D uncertain. Germline V lookup: CDR1 DFQATT, CDR2 SNEGSKA (reference sequence). The CDR3 extends over 11 amino acids. Trimming removed 1 base at V and 14 bases at J, with 9 bases between. The CDR3 loop is CSARGSGTLHF. CDR3 nucleotide sequence: TGCAGTGCTAGAGGGAGCGGTACCCTCCACTTT.

This clone has a handful of counts. The rearrangement joins TRBV18 to TRBJ1-6, with unresolved D. V dropped 2 bases and J dropped 10 bases, with 12 bases sitting between them. The CDR3 contains 14 residues. Germline CDR1 KGHSH, CDR2 LQKENI. The CDR3 DNA sequence: TGTGCCAGCTCACCAGAGATGTACGAGTCACCCCTCCACTTT. This translates into CASSPEMYESPLHF.

A single count supports this clone. The rearrangement uses TRBV5-1 and TRBJ2-3, with D unresolved. V was clipped by 4 bases and J by 5 bases, with 14 bases between them. The V gene's germline CDR1 is SGHRS and CDR2 YFSETQ. The CDR3 is made up of 14 amino acids. DNA for the CDR3: TGCGCCAGCAGCACCGTAGGCCTAGGAGATACGCAGTATTTT. Translated, it gives CASSTVGLGDTQYF.

The chain links TRBV24-1 to TRBJ2-1; D uncertain. The V gene's germline CDR1 is KGHDR and CDR2 SFDVKD. Trimming removed 4 bases at V and 0 bases at J, with 12 bases between. The CDR3 extends over 16 amino acids. Here the CDR3 reads CATSDPRHSSYNEQFF. CDR3 nucleotide sequence: TGTGCCACCAGTGACCCCCGACACAGCTCCTACAATGAGCAGTTCTTC.

This clone was observed once. V gene TRBV19 combines with J gene TRBJ2-2; 9 bases are a match to TRBD2. CDR1 is LNHDA, CDR2 SQIVND, per germline (reference sequence). The CDR3 totals 17 residues. Trimming took 3 bases from V and 0 from J; bases not matched to a gene: 5. The CDR3 DNA sequence: TGTGCCAGTAGTATCAGCGGGGGGCCGACGAACACCGGGGAGCTGTTTTTT. Translating it yields CASSISGGPTNTGELFF.

The rearrangement joins TRBV25-1 to TRBJ2-3; no clear D. This CDR3 contains 12 residues. Germline assignment: CDR1 MGHDK and CDR2 SYGVNS. The V gene lost 3 bases and the J gene lost 8 bases, with 9 bases spanning the gap. This chain's CDR3 is CASSDGEATQYF. The DNA of the CDR3 is TGTGCCAGCAGTGATGGAGAAGCTACGCAGTATTTT.

CDR3 DNA: TGTGCCAGCAGCTTAGATGCTAGCGGGGGCTTGGAGACCCAGTACTTC. This encodes CASSLDASGGLETQYF. The chain couples TRBV7-2 to TRBJ2-5, with TRBD2 matching over 10 bases. The V segment lost 1 base and the J segment 5 bases; nucleotides outside the gene matches: 7. The V gene's germline CDR1 is SGHTA and CDR2 FQGNSA. The CDR3 is made up of 16 amino acids.

The V gene is TRBV28, the J gene TRBJ2-5, with 10 positions matching TRBD2. V shed 6 bases and J 4 bases; nucleotides not matched to a gene: 5. CDR1 MDHEN and CDR2 SYDVKM come from the germline V gene. The CDR3 consists of 14 residues. The CDR3 sequence is CASSPRLAGETQYF. In DNA, the CDR3 is TGTGCCAGCAGCCCTAGACTAGCGGGAGAGACCCAGTACTTC.

The J gene is TRBJ1-2, the V gene TRBV29-1, with D tentatively TRBD1 (6 bases). V dropped 3 bases and J dropped 4 bases, with 18 bases sitting between them. Germline V gene lookup returns CDR1 SQVTM and CDR2 ANQGSEA. The CDR3 contains 15 residues. In nucleotides, the CDR3 is TGCAGCGTTGAGGACATGTCGGGGGGCGGCTATGGCTACACCTTC. It yields the protein CSVEDMSGGGYGYTF.

The chain links TRBV19 to TRBJ1-5, with D possibly matching TRBD1 (5 bases). Trimming took off 5 bases at V and 4 bases at J, with 18 bases between the two ends. This CDR3 contains 16 residues. The germline V gene has CDR1 LNHDA and CDR2 SQIVND (reference sequence). CDR3 coding DNA: TGTGCCAGTAGTCGGTCTTCGCAGGGTGGTAATCAGCCCCAGCATTTT. It specifies CASSRSSQGGNQPQHF.

This clone was counted between two and nine times. The chain joins TRBV6-5 to TRBJ1-2; no firm D call. Trimming shortened V by 8 bases and J by 8 bases, and 21 bases separated the two germline ends. Germline CDR1 and CDR2: MNHEY and SVGAGI. The CDR3 contains 14 residues. CDR3 protein: CASGRQVGVEGYTF. CDR3 bases: TGTGCCAGCGGCAGGCAGGTGGGAGTTGAGGGCTACACCTTC.

The gene calls are TRBV7-8 and TRBJ2-1; 11 bases agree with TRBD2. CDR1 is SGHVS and CDR2 is FQNEAQ in the germline V gene. The CDR3 is 15 amino acids. Trimming removed 7 bases from V and 8 bases from J; junction bases left unmatched: 10. The CDR3 spells CASNLLAGGIDEQFF. CDR3 nucleotide sequence: TGTGCCAGCAACCTCCTAGCGGGAGGTATCGATGAGCAGTTCTTC. Supplemented by reference TRBV7-8 and TRBJ2-1, the full variable domain reads GAGVSQSPRYKVAKRGQDVALRCDPISGHVSLFWYQQALGQGPEFLTYFQNEAQLDKSGLPSDRFFAERPEGSVSTLKIQRTQQEDSAVYLCASNLLAGGIDEQFFGPGTRLTVL.